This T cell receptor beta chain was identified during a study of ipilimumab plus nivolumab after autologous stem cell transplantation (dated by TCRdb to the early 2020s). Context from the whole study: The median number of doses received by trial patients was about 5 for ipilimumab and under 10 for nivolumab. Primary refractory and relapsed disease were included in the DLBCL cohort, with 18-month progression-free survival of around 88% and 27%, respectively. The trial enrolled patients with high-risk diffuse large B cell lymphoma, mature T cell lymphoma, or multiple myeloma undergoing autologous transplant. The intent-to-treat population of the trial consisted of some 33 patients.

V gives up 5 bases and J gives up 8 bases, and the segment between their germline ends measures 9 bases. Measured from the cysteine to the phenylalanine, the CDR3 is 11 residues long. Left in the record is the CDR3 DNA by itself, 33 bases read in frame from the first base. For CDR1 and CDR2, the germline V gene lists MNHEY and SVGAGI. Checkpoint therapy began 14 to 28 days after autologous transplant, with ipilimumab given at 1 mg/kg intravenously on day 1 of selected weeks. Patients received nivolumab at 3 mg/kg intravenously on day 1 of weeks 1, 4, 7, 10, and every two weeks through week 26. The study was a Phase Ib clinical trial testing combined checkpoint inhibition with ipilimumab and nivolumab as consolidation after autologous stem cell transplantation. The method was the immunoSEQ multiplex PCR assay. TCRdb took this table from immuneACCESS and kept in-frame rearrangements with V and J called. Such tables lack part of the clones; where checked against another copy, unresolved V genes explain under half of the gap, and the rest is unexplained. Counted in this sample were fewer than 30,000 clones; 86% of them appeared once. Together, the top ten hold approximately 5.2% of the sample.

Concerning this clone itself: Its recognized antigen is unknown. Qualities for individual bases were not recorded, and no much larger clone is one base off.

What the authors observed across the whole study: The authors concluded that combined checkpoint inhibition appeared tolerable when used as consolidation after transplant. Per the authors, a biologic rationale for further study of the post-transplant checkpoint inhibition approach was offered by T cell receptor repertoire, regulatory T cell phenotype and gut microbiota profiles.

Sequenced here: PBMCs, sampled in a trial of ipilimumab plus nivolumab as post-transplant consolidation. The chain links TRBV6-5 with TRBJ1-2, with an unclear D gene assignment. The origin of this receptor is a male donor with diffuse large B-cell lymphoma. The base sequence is TGTGCCAGCAGTGATATGGTCGGCTACACCTTC. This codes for CASSDMVGYTF.